Listed here are 24 T cell receptor beta chains from one sample, sequenced in a study of T cell changes during pregnancy in multiple sclerosis (dated by TCRdb to the late 2010s). Library preparation used the immunoSEQ multiplex PCR assay. TCRdb holds this immuneACCESS table with in-frame rearrangements only. Some clones are missing; in checked studies, unresolved V genes explain under half, and the rest has no known cause. The sample table holds tens of thousands of clones, of which about 91% were seen once. Jointly, the top ten make up roughly 3% of the sample. The input for sequencing was CD8+ T cells from peripheral blood mononuclear cells, taken in the second trimester of pregnancy. The receptors shown here come from a female donor with multiple sclerosis, enrolled in a pregnancy study.

Comments on this clone: Sequence at one end of the junction differs from germline and may be a read error. The rearrangement uses TRBV6-6 and TRBJ1-1; the match to TRBD1 covers 10 bases. The CDR3 is made up of 15 amino acids. Germline CDR1 and CDR2: MNHNY and SVGAGI (reference sequence). CDR3 nucleotides: TGTGCCAGCAGTCACTCCGGGACGGACAGGGGGGGAGCTTTCTTT. As protein: CASSHSGTDRGGAFF.

CDR3 sequence (DNA): TGTGCCAGTAGTATTCCAGACGGGGAGCTGTTTTTT. It codes for CASSIPDGELFF. This chain links TRBV19 with TRBJ2-2; D is ambiguous. The CDR3 contains 12 residues. With 3 bases removed from V and 7 bases from J, the gap between germline ends came to 6 bases. Germline V gene data show CDR1 as LNHDA and CDR2 as SQIVND (reference sequence). The full variable domain, with the rest looked up from reference TRBV19 and TRBJ2-2, is DGGITQSPKYLFRKEGQNVTLSCEQNLNHDAMYWYRQDPGQGLRLIYYSQIVNDFQKGDIAEGYSVSREKKESFPLTVTSAQKNPTAFYLCASSIPDGELFFGEGSRLTVL.

The chain links TRBV11-3 to TRBJ2-1, with 11 bases fitting TRBD2. Trimming removed 3 bases from V and 4 bases from J; junction bases left unmatched: 5. Germline-derived CDR1 and CDR2 are SGHNT and YENEEA. The CDR3 has 16 residues. The CDR3 nucleotides are TGTGCCAGCAGCTTGGATAGCGGGGGGGGGTACAATGAGCAGTTCTTC. Its protein product is CASSLDSGGGYNEQFF.

The J gene is TRBJ2-2, the V gene TRBV4-1; D gene unclear. V lost 3 bases and J lost 8, with 10 bases in between. The germline gives CDR1 MGHRA, CDR2 YSYEKL. This CDR3 has 13 residues. The CDR3 DNA sequence: TGCGCCAGCAGCCAGGTCAACGGGGGGGAGCTGTTTTTT. Translation: CASSQVNGGELFF.

This clone was seen a single time. The chain joins TRBV6-1 to TRBJ2-3, with 10 bases that match TRBD1. V gave up 4 bases and J gave up 6 bases; unmatched junction bases: 4. The germline gives CDR1 MNHNS, CDR2 SASEGT. The CDR3 sequence is 14 residues long. For the CDR3, the DNA is TGTGCCAGCAGTGGGGGACAGGGGACGGATACGCAGTATTTT. Protein product: CASSGGQGTDTQYF.

V and J are TRBV13 and TRBJ1-1, with a weak D call TRBD1 (5 bases). The V gene's germline CDR1 is PRHDT and CDR2 FYEKMQ (reference sequence). Deletions cut 5 bases from V and 1 base from J, with 14 bases between. The CDR3 sequence is 15 residues long. CDR3 residues: CASSHGGGSNTEAFF. The CDR3 DNA is TGTGCCAGCAGCCACGGGGGGGGGTCGAACACTGAAGCTTTCTTT.

Written as DNA, the CDR3 is TGTGCCAGCAGCTTATTTCCAGGGCTTGGGTACGAGCAGTACTTC. Its translation is CASSLFPGLGYEQYF. The chain couples TRBV7-3 to TRBJ2-7, with D maybe TRBD1 (5 bases). The CDR3 contains 15 residues. Germline V CDR1 and CDR2: SGHTA, FQGTGA. V shed 2 bases and J shed 4 bases, with 15 bases lying between them.

The rearrangement links TRBV4-3 to TRBJ1-5, with TRBD1 matching over 7 bases. Looked up from germline, CDR1 is LGHNA and CDR2 is YSLEER. The CDR3 extends over 15 amino acids. Trimming took 0 bases from V and 7 from J; bases not matched to a gene: 6. CDR3 DNA: TGCGCCAGCAGCCAAGATGGACAGGACCGCCAGCCCCAGCATTTT. Its protein product is CASSQDGQDRQPQHF.

The gene calls are TRBV10-3 and TRBJ1-2, with D unresolved. Germline V gene sequence: CDR1 ENHRY, CDR2 SYGVKD. The CDR3 has 14 amino acids. V gave up 3 bases and J gave up 0 bases, with 8 bases separating them. CDR3 DNA: TGTGCCATCAGTGAATCAGTCTCTAACTATGGCTACACCTTC. This gives the protein CAISESVSNYGYTF.

The chain recombines TRBV9 with TRBJ2-2, with 9 nucleotides matching TRBD2. The ends lost 7 bases at V and 6 bases at J; junction bases unmatched: 10. CDR3 length: 15 amino acids. CDR1 SGDLS and CDR2 YYNGEE come from the germline V gene. CDR3 amino acids: CASASRGGAPGELFF. The CDR3 nucleotides read TGTGCCAGCGCCTCCCGCGGGGGGGCCCCCGGGGAGCTGTTTTTT.

The rearrangement joins TRBV7-8 to TRBJ1-5; 7 positions match TRBD1. V trimming: 4 bases; J trimming: 7 bases; junction bases outside the gene matches: 10. This CDR3 comprises 15 residues. The germline gives CDR1 SGHVS, CDR2 FQNEAQ. The CDR3 DNA reads as TGTGCCAGCAGCTCCTTGGACAGGTCGAGACAGCCCCAGCATTTT. This encodes CASSSLDRSRQPQHF.

The chain has TRBV7-8 and TRBJ2-2; possible D gene TRBD2, 6 bases. This CDR3 spans 17 amino acids. Germline assignment: CDR1 SGHVS and CDR2 FQNEAQ. Trimming removed 4 bases from V and 0 bases from J, with 15 bases in between. The CDR3 DNA reads as TGTGCCAGCAGCTCTCTGGGACTTCTCGCGAACACCGGGGAGCTGTTTTTT. Amino acids: CASSSLGLLANTGELFF.

This clone was counted once. This chain links TRBV19 with TRBJ1-2, with D unresolved. V gave up 1 base and J gave up 7 bases, with 13 bases separating them. The CDR3 loop spans 14 amino acids. Germline CDR1 is LNHDA and CDR2 is SQIVND (reference sequence). CDR3 region: CASSIGHLGGGYTF. The CDR3 DNA is TGTGCCAGTAGTATAGGACACCTGGGTGGTGGCTACACCTTC.

This clone was counted a single time. The V call is TRBV6-5, the J call TRBJ1-1, with a weak D call TRBD1 (5 bases). This CDR3 comprises 14 residues. V was clipped by 0 bases and J by 5 bases, with 10 bases between them. Germline V gene lookup returns CDR1 MNHEY and CDR2 SVGAGI. The CDR3 DNA sequence: TGTGCCAGCAGTTACTCGGGGGGGAGTACTGAAGCTTTCTTT. It codes for CASSYSGGSTEAFF.

This clone was picked up one time. The V call is TRBV7-2, the J call TRBJ1-1; possibly TRBD1 for D (5 bases). V was clipped by 6 bases and J by 4 bases, with 24 bases between them. The CDR3 totals 17 residues. The germline gives CDR1 SGHTA, CDR2 FQGNSA. The CDR3 here is CASRPLRGTLSGTEAFF. For the CDR3, the DNA is TGTGCCAGCAGACCTCTAAGGGGAACCCTATCCGGCACTGAAGCTTTCTTT.

This clone was observed a single time. This rearrangement joins TRBV4-1 to TRBJ1-2; 7 bases align to TRBD1. This CDR3 region has 16 residues. CDR1 is MGHRA and CDR2 is YSYEKL in the germline V gene. V lost 0 bases to trimming and J lost 3 bases; unmatched junction nucleotides: 7. CDR3 sequence: CASSQDRGQTYYGYTF. In DNA form, the CDR3 reads TGCGCCAGCAGCCAAGATCGGGGACAGACATACTATGGCTACACCTTC.

The CDR3 loop is CASNPNQETQYF. The CDR3 region has the DNA TGTGCCAGCAATCCAAACCAAGAGACCCAGTACTTC. The chain carries TRBV7-9 and TRBJ2-5, with unresolved D. V was cut by 7 bases and J by 0 bases, with 6 bases left in between. This CDR3 is built from 12 residues. Per germline, CDR1 SEHNR and CDR2 FQNEAQ (reference sequence).

J is TRBJ1-2 and V is TRBV7-9; 7 bases agree with TRBD1. Germline loops: CDR1 SEHNR, CDR2 FQNEAQ (reference sequence). The CDR3 has 14 residues. V dropped 2 bases and J dropped 3; count of bases not matched to a gene: 3. The CDR3 sequence is CASSLIGQDYGYTF. The CDR3 bases are TGTGCCAGCAGCTTAATAGGACAGGACTATGGCTACACCTTC.

This clone was seen a handful of times. The chain recombines TRBV9 with TRBJ2-5; perhaps TRBD1 as D (5 bases). Germline V gene data show CDR1 as SGDLS and CDR2 as YYNGEE. V lost 0 bases, J lost 1 base, and 10 bases lay in between. This CDR3 region has 15 residues. In DNA form, the CDR3 reads TGTGCCAGCAGCGTAGGAAGGGGCCTCCAAGAGACCCAGTACTTC. Translation: CASSVGRGLQETQYF.

This rearrangement joins TRBV2 to TRBJ1-1; 8 bases line up with TRBD1. The germline V gene encodes CDR1 SNHLY and CDR2 FYNNEI. The CDR3 length is 15 residues. The junction had 11 bases not matched to a gene; V was cut back by 10 bases and J by 1 base. The CDR3 region is CATLGQGSWNTEAFF. CDR3 in DNA: TGTGCCACCCTTGGACAGGGAAGTTGGAACACTGAAGCTTTCTTT.

V and J are TRBV5-6 and TRBJ1-1, with 8 bases aligning to TRBD1. Germline lookup yields CDR1 SGHDT and CDR2 YYEEEE. The CDR3 sequence is 13 residues long. J gave up 5 bases and V 5 bases, and 5 bases lay outside the gene matches. This CDR3 reads CASSSGGRTEAFF. The CDR3 DNA is TGTGCCAGCAGTTCAGGGGGCCGAACTGAAGCTTTCTTT. Filled out from reference TRBV5-6 and TRBJ1-1, the complete variable domain reads DAGVTQSPTHLIKTRGQQVTLRCSPKSGHDTVSWYQQALGQGPQFIFQYYEEEERQRGNFPDRFSGHQFPNYSSELNVNALLLGDSALYLCASSSGGRTEAFFGQGTRLTVV.

The chain uses TRBV2 and TRBJ1-1; D may be TRBD1 (5 bases). V gave up 7 bases and J gave up 5 bases, with 8 bases separating them. Per the germline V gene, CDR1 is SNHLY and CDR2 is FYNNEI. This CDR3 comprises 11 residues. CDR3 in DNA: TGTGCCAGCACTGCAGGGACTGAAGCTTTCTTT. Its translation: CASTAGTEAFF.

The genes are TRBV5-6 and TRBJ1-4, with D unresolved. Germline V gives CDR1 SGHDT, CDR2 YYEEEE. V lost 4 bases, J lost 16 bases, and 20 bases lay in between. The CDR3 length is 13 residues. CDR3 amino acids: CASSPEGGGRPFF. The DNA for the CDR3 is TGTGCCAGCAGCCCGGAGGGTGGCGGCCGCCCGTTTTTT.

The rearrangement joins TRBV9 to TRBJ2-1; TRBD2 agrees at 7 bases. The CDR3 runs 15 residues. The germline CDR1 and CDR2 sequences are SGDLS and YYNGEE. Trimming cost V 0 bases and J 3 bases; bases outside gene matches: 3. The CDR3 coding sequence is TGTGCCAGCAGCGTAGCTGGCGGGGGCTACAATGAGCAGTTCTTC. Translating gives CASSVAGGGYNEQFF.